These 10 T cell receptor beta chains came from one sample sequenced in a study of a mutant IDH1 vaccine in newly diagnosed glioma. The method was immunoSEQ multiplex PCR; TCRdb's version includes in-frame clones alone and lacks a portion of them. The sample yields around 60,000 clones, 70% to 90% seen once. Time point described: week 23, last vaccination. The vaccine gave 300 ug of a 20-mer mutant IDH1 peptide subcutaneously per dose. These receptors' antigens are unknown. This sample comprised PBMCs, obtained from a glioma patient whose treatment included an IDH1 peptide vaccine. The source of these receptors is a man younger than 40 with glioma.

The chain couples TRBV7-8 to TRBJ2-6; D unclear. V was pared by 2 bases and J by 0 bases, with 5 bases between. This CDR3 has 15 residues. Germline V lookup: CDR1 SGHVS, CDR2 FQNEAQ. The CDR3 reads CASSLWRSGANVLTF. The DNA for the CDR3 is TGTGCCAGCAGCTTATGGCGCTCTGGGGCCAACGTCCTGACTTTC.

The V call is TRBV25-1, the J call TRBJ1-3; D gene ambiguous. Germline V gene sequence: CDR1 MGHDK, CDR2 SYGVNS. CDR3 size: 13 residues. V lost 3 bases, J lost 2 bases, and 5 bases lay in between. CDR3 sequence reads: CASSDGAGNTIYF. The CDR3 DNA follows: TGTGCCAGCAGTGATGGAGCTGGAAACACCATATATTTT. Looking up the rest from reference TRBV25-1 and TRBJ1-3 gives the full variable domain: EADIYQTPRYLVIGTGKKITLECSQTMGHDKMYWYQQDPGMELHLIHYSYGVNSTEKGDLSSESTVSRIRTEHFPLTLESARPSHTSQYLCASSDGAGNTIYFGEGSWLTVV.

V is TRBV19 and J is TRBJ1-2; D not resolved. The V gene's germline CDR1 is LNHDA and CDR2 SQIVND (reference sequence). The germline V and J ends were trimmed by 3 bases and 5 bases, with 13 bases remaining between them. CDR3 length equals 14 residues. The CDR3 region is CASSIGEERYGYTF. The CDR3 DNA is TGTGCCAGTAGTATTGGTGAGGAGAGGTATGGCTACACCTTC.

In regard to this clone: At one boundary the junction diverges from the germline segment, which might be a read error. The CDR3 spells CASSLVRNYGYTF. The DNA of the CDR3 is TGTGCCAGCAGCTTGGTGCGTAACTATGGCTACACCTTC. The rearrangement uses TRBV5-1 and TRBJ1-2, with unresolved D. CDR3 length: 13 residues. CDR1 is SGHRS and CDR2 is YFSETQ in the germline V gene.

V is TRBV28 and J is TRBJ2-5, with 7 nucleotides matching TRBD1. Looked up from germline, CDR1 is MDHEN and CDR2 is SYDVKM. Losses at the gene ends were 10 bases for V and 5 bases for J; bases not matched to a gene: 7. This CDR3 is 12 amino acids long. The CDR3 sequence: CATTQGLETQYF. CDR3 in DNA: TGTGCCACCACACAGGGGTTGGAGACCCAGTACTTC.

This clone was detected only once. The chain combines TRBV27 with TRBJ2-5; D tentatively fits TRBD1 or TRBD2 (5 bases each). The DNA end is more similar to TRBJ2-7, so the J call may be wrong. CDR1 MNHEY and CDR2 SMNVEV come from the germline V gene (reference sequence). This CDR3 spans 14 amino acids. The DNA for the CDR3 is TGTGCCAGCCGCTCCGGGACGGGGAACTACGAGCAGTACTTC. Protein: CASRSGTGNYEQYF.

V usage is TRBV5-1 and J usage is TRBJ2-7; 10 nucleotides align to TRBD2. From germline, CDR1 is SGHRS and CDR2 YFSETQ. The CDR3 contains 14 residues. With V trimmed by 3 bases and J by 2 bases, 2 bases remained unmatched. The CDR3 here is CASSSSGGAYEQYF. CDR3 in DNA: TGCGCCAGCAGCTCTAGCGGGGGTGCCTACGAGCAGTACTTC.

This clone is a singleton in its sample. V usage is TRBV11-2 and J usage is TRBJ2-1; 10 bases match TRBD2. The CDR3 extends over 16 amino acids. The V gene's germline CDR1 is SGHAT and CDR2 FQNNGV. V lost 3 bases and J lost 4; bases outside the gene matches: 6. CDR3 protein: CASSLSAGGLYNEQFF. CDR3 in DNA: TGTGCCAGCAGCTTGTCAGCGGGGGGGTTATACAATGAGCAGTTCTTC.

V gene TRBV2 combines with J gene TRBJ1-2; D is possibly TRBD1 (5 bases). Trimming removed 0 bases at V and 2 bases at J, with 16 bases between. Germline V gene lookup returns CDR1 SNHLY and CDR2 FYNNEI. The CDR3 sequence is 17 residues long. The DNA for the CDR3 is TGTGCCAGCAGTGAAGCGCATATAAGGTGGGGGAACTATGGCTACACCTTC. It is translated as CASSEAHIRWGNYGYTF. Full variable domain (missing parts from reference TRBV2 and TRBJ1-2): EPEVTQTPSHQVTQMGQEVILRCVPISNHLYFYWYRQILGQKVEFLVSFYNNEISEKSEIFDDQFSVERPDGSNFTLKIRSTKLEDSAMYFCASSEAHIRWGNYGYTFGSGTRLTVV.

The chain employs TRBV5-4 and TRBJ2-3, with 15 bases fitting TRBD2. Germline V lookup: CDR1 SGHNT, CDR2 YYREEE (reference sequence). CDR3 length equals 19 residues. The V segment lost 3 bases and the J segment 1 base; nucleotides outside the gene matches: 9. The CDR3 coding sequence is TGTGCCAGCAGCTCGCGGACTAGCGGGGGGGGGAGAGGCACAGATACGCAGTATTTT. As protein: CASSSRTSGGGRGTDTQYF.